Below, one T cell receptor beta chain is given with its context. Its binding antigen is unknown. Per-base qualities were not stored, and no clone one base away is much larger. As encoded in the germline V gene, CDR1 is MNHEY while CDR2 is SVGAGI. V is pared back by 6 bases and J by 1 base, with 12 bases lying between the germline termini. The CDR3 numbers 14 residues from cysteine through phenylalanine. Left in the record is the CDR3 DNA by itself, 42 bases read in frame from the first base. Whole blood was collected in K2EDTA tubes by collaborating institutions according to the institutions' own protocols. For TCRbeta analysis, collaborators shipped samples as frozen whole blood, isolated PBMCs, or DNA extracted from either of those sample types. These data belong to a study of blood T cell repertoires in COVID-19 (dated by TCRdb to 2018 to 2021). Background on the whole study: Collaborator samples came from the United States, Italy and Spain and covered acute and convalescent phases of COVID-19. Where HLA class I and class II types were available, the types were taken from metadata supplied by the sample provider, not from assay-based typing. The samples were drawn from two sources: the first 160 participants of the ongoing ImmuneRACE study, and 1,000 to 1,500 subjects contributed by 6 global collaborators. Deeply sampled blood TCRbeta repertoires from subjects exposed to, actively infected with, or recovered from COVID-19 were included in the dataset. The repertoires were made available in a free public database intended to serve as a resource for research on the immune response to SARS-CoV-2. Nearly every sample came with metadata listing a de-identified subject ID, COVID-19 status, age in years and sex. The prospective study material was composed of cDNA or gDNA derived from T cells, B-cell-depleted T cells, or PBMCs. On the study overall, not on this receptor specifically: How much clinical and demographic metadata was included differed by source and by participant, and the metadata was provided uncurated.

TCRbeta CDR3 regions were amplified from genomic DNA by means of the immunoSEQ Assay, a bias-controlled multiplex PCR. The paper's data handling went like this. Within the assay, amplification of reference gene primers was used to estimate how many nucleated cells each sample contained. Sequence reads were collapsed and filtered to measure the absolute abundance of every unique TCRbeta CDR3 rearrangement. For each sample, productive Simpson clonality was calculated as the square root of Simpson's diversity index over productive rearrangements. TCRdb retrieved this table from immuneACCESS and kept in-frame rearrangements only. Not all clones are present; in checked studies, unresolved V genes account for under half, and no reason is known for the remainder. Clone size and V and J calls were adopted from that table, with D and trimming inferred from the DNA. The sample includes some 160,000 clones, with roughly nine tenths observed a single time. The biggest ten clones account for about 3.9% of the sample.

The sequenced sample was peripheral blood. The TCR was taken from a woman in her sixties or seventies with acute or convalescent COVID-19. The receptor chain draws on TRBV6-5 and TRBJ1-1; the D gene is perhaps TRBD1, on 6 matching bases. The DNA sequence is TGTGCCAGCAGGGCCCAGACAGGGAACACTGAAGCTTTCTTT. This yields the protein CASRAQTGNTEAFF.